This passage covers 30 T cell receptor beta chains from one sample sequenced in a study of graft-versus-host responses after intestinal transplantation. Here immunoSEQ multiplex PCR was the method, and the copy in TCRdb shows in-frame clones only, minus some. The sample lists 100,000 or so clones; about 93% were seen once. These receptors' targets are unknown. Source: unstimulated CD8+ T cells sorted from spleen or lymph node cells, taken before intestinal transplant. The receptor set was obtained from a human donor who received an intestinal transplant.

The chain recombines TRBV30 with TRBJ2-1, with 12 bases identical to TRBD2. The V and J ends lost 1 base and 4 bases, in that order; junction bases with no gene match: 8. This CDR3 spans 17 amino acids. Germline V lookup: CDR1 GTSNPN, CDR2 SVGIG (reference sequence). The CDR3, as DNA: TGTGCCTGGAGTGACTACGGACTAGCGGGGACGTACAATGAGCAGTTCTTC. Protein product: CAWSDYGLAGTYNEQFF. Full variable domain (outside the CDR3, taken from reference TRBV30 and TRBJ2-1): SQTIHQWPATLVQPVGSPLSLECTVEGTSNPNLYWYRQAAGRGLQLLFYSVGIGQISSEVPQNLSASRPQDRQFILSSKKLLLSDSGFYLCAWSDYGLAGTYNEQFFGPGTRLTVL.

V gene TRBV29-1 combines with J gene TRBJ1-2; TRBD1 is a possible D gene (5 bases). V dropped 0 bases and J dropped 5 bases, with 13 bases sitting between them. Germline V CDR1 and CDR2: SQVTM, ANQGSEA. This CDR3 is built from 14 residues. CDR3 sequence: CSVEENGGGYGYTF. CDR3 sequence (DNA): TGCAGCGTTGAAGAGAATGGGGGAGGTTATGGCTACACCTTC.

Written as DNA, the CDR3 is TGCGCCAGCAGTGGGAGACAGGGCACAGATACGCAGTATTTT. Translated, it gives CASSGRQGTDTQYF. This chain joins TRBV10-1 and TRBJ2-3; a possible D gene is TRBD1 (6 bases). V was clipped by 4 bases and J by 1 base, with 9 bases between them. Germline CDR1 WNHNN, CDR2 SYGVQD (reference sequence). CDR3 length: 14 amino acids.

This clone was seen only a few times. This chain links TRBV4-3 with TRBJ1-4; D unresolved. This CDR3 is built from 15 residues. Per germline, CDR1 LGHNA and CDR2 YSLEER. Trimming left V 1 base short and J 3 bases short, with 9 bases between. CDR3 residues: CASSQGTGANEKLFF. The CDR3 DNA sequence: TGCGCCAGCAGCCAAGGGACCGGGGCTAATGAAAAACTGTTTTTT.

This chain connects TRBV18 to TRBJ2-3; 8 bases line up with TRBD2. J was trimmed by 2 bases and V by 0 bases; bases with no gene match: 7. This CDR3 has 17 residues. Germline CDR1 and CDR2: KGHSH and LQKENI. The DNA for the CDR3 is TGTGCCAGCTCACCACCTTTTACTAGCGGTTTCACAGATACGCAGTATTTT. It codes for CASSPPFTSGFTDTQYF.

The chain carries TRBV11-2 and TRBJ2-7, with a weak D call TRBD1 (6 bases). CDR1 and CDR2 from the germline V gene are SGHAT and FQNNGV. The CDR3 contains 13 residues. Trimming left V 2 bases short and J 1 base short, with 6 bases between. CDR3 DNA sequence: TGTGCCAGCAGCTTAAGGGGGTCCTACGAGCAGTACTTC. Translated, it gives CASSLRGSYEQYF.

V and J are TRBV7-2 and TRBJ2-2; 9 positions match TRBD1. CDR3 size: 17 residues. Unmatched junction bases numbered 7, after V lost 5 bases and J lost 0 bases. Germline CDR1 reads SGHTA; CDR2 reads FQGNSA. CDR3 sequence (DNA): TGTGCCAGCAGCCCCGAACAGGGGGCGACGAACACCGGGGAGCTGTTTTTT. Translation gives CASSPEQGATNTGELFF.

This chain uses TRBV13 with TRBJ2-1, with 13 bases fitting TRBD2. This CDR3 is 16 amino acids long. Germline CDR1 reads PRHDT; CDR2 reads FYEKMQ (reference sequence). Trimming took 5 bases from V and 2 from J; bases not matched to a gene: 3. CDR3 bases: TGTGCCAGCAGCCCGGGACTAGCGGGGACCTACAATGAGCAGTTCTTC. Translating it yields CASSPGLAGTYNEQFF.

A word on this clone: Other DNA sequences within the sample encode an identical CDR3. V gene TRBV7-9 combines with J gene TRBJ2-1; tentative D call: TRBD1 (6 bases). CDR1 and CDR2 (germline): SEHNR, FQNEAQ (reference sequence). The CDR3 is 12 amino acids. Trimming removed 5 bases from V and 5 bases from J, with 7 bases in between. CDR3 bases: TGTGCCAGCAGCCCAGGGGACAATGAGCAGTTCTTC. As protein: CASSPGDNEQFF. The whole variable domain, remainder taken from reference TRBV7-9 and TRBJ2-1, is DTGVSQNPRHKITKRGQNVTFRCDPISEHNRLYWYRQTLGQGPEFLTYFQNEAQLEKSRLLSDRFSAERPKGSFSTLEIQRTEQGDSAMYLCASSPGDNEQFFGPGTRLTVL.

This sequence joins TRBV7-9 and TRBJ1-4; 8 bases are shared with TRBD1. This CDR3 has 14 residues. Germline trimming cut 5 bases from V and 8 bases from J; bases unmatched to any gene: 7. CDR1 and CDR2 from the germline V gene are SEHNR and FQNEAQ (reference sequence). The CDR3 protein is CASSPGQGGEKLFF. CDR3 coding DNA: TGTGCCAGCAGCCCCGGACAGGGCGGGGAAAAACTGTTTTTT.

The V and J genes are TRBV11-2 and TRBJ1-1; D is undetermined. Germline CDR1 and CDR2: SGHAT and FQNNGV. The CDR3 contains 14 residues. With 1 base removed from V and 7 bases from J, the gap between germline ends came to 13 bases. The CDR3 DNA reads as TGTGCCAGCAGCTTAGTTACCGGAGCCGGTGAAGCTTTCTTT. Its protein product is CASSLVTGAGEAFF.

CDR3 DNA: TGTGCCAGCAGGGCGGGGACAGGATACTACAATGAGCAGTTCTTC. This encodes CASRAGTGYYNEQFF. The J gene is TRBJ2-1, the V gene TRBV6-5; 8 bases are shared with TRBD1. CDR1 MNHEY and CDR2 SVGAGI come from the germline V gene. Trimming cost V 6 bases and J 3 bases; bases outside gene matches: 7. The CDR3 spans 15 residues.

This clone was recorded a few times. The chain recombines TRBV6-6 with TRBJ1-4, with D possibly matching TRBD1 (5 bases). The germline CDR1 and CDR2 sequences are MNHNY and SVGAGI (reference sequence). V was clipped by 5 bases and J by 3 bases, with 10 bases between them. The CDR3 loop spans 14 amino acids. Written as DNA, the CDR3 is TGTGCCAGCAGTAGGACACCAGCTAATGAAAAACTGTTTTTT. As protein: CASSRTPANEKLFF.

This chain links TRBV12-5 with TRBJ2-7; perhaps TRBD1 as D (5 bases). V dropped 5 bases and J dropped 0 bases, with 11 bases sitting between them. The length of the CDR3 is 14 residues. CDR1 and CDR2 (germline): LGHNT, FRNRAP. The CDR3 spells CASGAPTASYEQYF. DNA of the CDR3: TGTGCTAGTGGTGCGCCGACAGCCTCCTACGAGCAGTACTTC.

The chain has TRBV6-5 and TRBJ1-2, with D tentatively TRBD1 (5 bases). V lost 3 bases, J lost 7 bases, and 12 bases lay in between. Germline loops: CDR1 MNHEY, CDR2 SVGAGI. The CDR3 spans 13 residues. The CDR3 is CASSYGQGIGYTF. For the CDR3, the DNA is TGTGCCAGCAGTTATGGGCAGGGAATTGGCTACACCTTC.

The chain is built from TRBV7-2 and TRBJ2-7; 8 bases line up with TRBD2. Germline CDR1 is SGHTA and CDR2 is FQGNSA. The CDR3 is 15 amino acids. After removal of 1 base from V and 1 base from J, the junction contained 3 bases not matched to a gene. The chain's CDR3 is CASSLEVAGSYEQYF. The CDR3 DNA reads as TGTGCCAGCAGCTTAGAGGTAGCGGGGTCCTACGAGCAGTACTTC.

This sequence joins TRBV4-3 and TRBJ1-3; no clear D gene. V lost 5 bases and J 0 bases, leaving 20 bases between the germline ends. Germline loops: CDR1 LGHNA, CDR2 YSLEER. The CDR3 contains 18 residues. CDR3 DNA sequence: TGCGCCAGCAGCTTCTTGTCTTCAAACGACTTCTCTGGAAACACCATATATTTT. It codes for CASSFLSSNDFSGNTIYF.

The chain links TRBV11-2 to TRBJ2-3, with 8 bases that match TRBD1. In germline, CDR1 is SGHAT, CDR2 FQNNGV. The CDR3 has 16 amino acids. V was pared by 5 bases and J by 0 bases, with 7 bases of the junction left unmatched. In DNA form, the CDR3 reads TGTGCCAGCAGCGTTCCAGGGGGCCGGAGCACAGATACGCAGTATTTT. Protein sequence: CASSVPGGRSTDTQYF.

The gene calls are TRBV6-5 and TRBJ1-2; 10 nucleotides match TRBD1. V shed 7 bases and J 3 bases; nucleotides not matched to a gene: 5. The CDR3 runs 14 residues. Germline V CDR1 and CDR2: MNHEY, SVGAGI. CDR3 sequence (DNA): TGTGCCAGCACCAGGACAGGGGGGGACTATGGCTACACCTTC. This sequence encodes CASTRTGGDYGYTF.

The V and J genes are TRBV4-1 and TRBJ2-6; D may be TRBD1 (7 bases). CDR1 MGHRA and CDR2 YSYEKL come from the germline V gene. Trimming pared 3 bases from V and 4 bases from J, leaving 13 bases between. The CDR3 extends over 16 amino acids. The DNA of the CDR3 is TGCGCCAGCAGCCACCCCAGGGGGGAAGGGGCCAACGTCCTGACTTTC. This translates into CASSHPRGEGANVLTF.

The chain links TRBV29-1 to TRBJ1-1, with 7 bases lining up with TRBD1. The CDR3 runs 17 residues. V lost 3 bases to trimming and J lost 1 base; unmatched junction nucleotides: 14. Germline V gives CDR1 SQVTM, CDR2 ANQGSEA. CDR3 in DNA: TGCAGCGTTGATAACGGACAGGAGATCGCCGGGAACACTGAAGCTTTCTTT. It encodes CSVDNGQEIAGNTEAFF.

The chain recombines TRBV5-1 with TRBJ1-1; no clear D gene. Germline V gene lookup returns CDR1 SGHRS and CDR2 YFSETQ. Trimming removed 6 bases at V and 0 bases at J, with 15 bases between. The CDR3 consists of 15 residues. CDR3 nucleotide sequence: TGCGCCAGCAACCGAAGAGGTGATCTGAACACTGAAGCTTTCTTT. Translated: CASNRRGDLNTEAFF. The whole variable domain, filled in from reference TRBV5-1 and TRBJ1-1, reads KAGVTQTPRYLIKTRGQQVTLSCSPISGHRSVSWYQQTPGQGLQFLFEYFSETQRNKGNFPGRFSGRQFSNSRSEMNVSTLELGDSALYLCASNRRGDLNTEAFFGQGTRLTVV.

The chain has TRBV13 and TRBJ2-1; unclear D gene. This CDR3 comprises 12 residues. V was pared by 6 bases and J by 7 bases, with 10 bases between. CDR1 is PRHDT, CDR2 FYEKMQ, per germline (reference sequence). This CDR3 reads CASSYERNEQFF. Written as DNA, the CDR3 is TGTGCCAGCAGTTATGAGAGGAATGAGCAGTTCTTC. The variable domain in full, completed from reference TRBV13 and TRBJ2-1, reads AAGVIQSPRHLIKEKRETATLKCYPIPRHDTVYWYQQGPGQDPQFLISFYEKMQSDKGSIPDRFSAQQFSDYHSELNMSSLELGDSALYFCASSYERNEQFFGPGTRLTVL.

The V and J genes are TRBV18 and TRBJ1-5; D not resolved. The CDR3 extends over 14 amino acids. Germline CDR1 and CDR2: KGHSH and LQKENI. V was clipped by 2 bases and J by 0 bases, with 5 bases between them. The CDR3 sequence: CASSPNYSNQPQHF. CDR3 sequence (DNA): TGTGCCAGCTCACCAAACTATAGCAATCAGCCCCAGCATTTT.

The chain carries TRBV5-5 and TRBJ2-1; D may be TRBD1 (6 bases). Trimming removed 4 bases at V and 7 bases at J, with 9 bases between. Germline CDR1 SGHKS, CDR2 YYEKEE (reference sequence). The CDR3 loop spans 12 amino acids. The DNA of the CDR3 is TGTGCCAGCAGCCGTACAGGGAATGAGCAGTTCTTC. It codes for CASSRTGNEQFF.

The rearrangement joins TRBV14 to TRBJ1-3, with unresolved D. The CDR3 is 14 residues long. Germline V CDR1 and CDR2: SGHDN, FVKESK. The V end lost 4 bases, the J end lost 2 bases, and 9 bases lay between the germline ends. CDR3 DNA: TGTGCCAGCAGCCCCTACAGAACTGGAAACACCATATATTTT. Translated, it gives CASSPYRTGNTIYF.

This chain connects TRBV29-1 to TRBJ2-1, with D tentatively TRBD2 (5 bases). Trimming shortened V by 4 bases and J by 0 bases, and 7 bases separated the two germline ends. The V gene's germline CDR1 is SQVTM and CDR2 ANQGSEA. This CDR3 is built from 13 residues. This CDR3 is CSVGGSSYNEQFF. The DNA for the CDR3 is TGCAGCGTTGGTGGGAGCTCCTACAATGAGCAGTTCTTC.

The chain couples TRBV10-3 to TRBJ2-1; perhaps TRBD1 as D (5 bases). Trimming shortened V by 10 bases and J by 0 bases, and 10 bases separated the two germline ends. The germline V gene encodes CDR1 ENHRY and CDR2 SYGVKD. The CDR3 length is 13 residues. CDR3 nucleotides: TGTGCCACCAAGGACATCTCCTACAATGAGCAGTTCTTC. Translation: CATKDISYNEQFF.

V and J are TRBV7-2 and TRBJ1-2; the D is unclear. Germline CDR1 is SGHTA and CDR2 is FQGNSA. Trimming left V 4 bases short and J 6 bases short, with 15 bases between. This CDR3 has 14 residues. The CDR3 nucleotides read TGTGCCAGCAGCTATCTCCAACCACCAGATGGCTACACCTTC. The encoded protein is CASSYLQPPDGYTF.

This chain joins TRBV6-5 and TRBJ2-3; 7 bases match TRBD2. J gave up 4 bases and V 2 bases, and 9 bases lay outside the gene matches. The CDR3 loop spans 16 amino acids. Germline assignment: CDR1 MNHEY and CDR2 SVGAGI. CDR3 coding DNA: TGTGCCAGCAGTTACGTGGCGGGGGATCAGGCAGATACGCAGTATTTT. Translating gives CASSYVAGDQADTQYF.